Following are 27 T cell receptor beta chains from one sample sequenced in a study of neoadjuvant anti-PD-1 for oral cavity cancer. Repertoires were generated with immunoSEQ multiplex PCR, while TCRdb's copy carries only in-frame clones and drops some. The profile shows just under 70,000 clones, about 85% of them singletons. Regarding time point: after neoadjuvant nivolumab, at surgical resection. The sample in question was PBMCs, obtained after nivolumab (anti-PD-1) treatment. These receptors were collected from a person between 40 and 85 years old with oral cavity squamous cell carcinoma.

The V call is TRBV28, the J call TRBJ2-2; no clear D gene. V lost 2 bases and J 4 bases, leaving 11 bases between the germline ends. Germline CDR1 MDHEN, CDR2 SYDVKM. The CDR3 runs 15 residues. The CDR3 is CASSLVSRVTGELFF. The CDR3 nucleotides are TGTGCCAGCAGTTTAGTGTCTAGAGTCACCGGGGAGCTGTTTTTT.

This clone was seen more than once but under ten times. The gene calls are TRBV6-1 and TRBJ2-7; the D call may be TRBD1 or TRBD2 (5 bases each). The germline gives CDR1 MNHNS, CDR2 SASEGT. This CDR3 contains 15 residues. Trimming pared 4 bases from V and 1 base from J, leaving 14 bases between. The CDR3 here is CASSVLWDGSYEQYF. CDR3 DNA: TGTGCCAGCAGTGTACTGTGGGACGGATCCTACGAGCAGTACTTC.

The chain has TRBV7-8 and TRBJ2-1, with 7 bases fitting TRBD1. The junction had 7 bases not matched to a gene; V was cut back by 1 base and J by 7 bases. The CDR3 is made up of 15 amino acids. Germline V gene data show CDR1 as SGHVS and CDR2 as FQNEAQ. CDR3 residues: CASSLVGTAINEQFF. Written as DNA, the CDR3 is TGTGCCAGCAGCTTAGTAGGGACAGCAATTAATGAGCAGTTCTTC.

This clone is a singleton in its sample. The V call is TRBV5-1, the J call TRBJ2-5, with TRBD1 matching 7 bases. J gave up 1 base and V 4 bases, and 4 bases lay outside the gene matches. There are 14 residues in the CDR3. Looked up from germline, CDR1 is SGHRS and CDR2 is YFSETQ. CDR3 sequence (DNA): TGCGCCAGCAGCCGGACAGGAATCCAAGAGACCCAGTACTTC. Translated, it gives CASSRTGIQETQYF. The full variable domain, completed using reference TRBV5-1 and TRBJ2-5, is KAGVTQTPRYLIKTRGQQVTLSCSPISGHRSVSWYQQTPGQGLQFLFEYFSETQRNKGNFPGRFSGRQFSNSRSEMNVSTLELGDSALYLCASSRTGIQETQYFGPGTRLLVL.

The rearrangement uses TRBV6-5 and TRBJ1-1; D is perhaps TRBD1 (6 bases). Germline values: CDR1 MNHEY, CDR2 SVGAGI. This CDR3 region has 14 residues. Between the trimmed V and J ends, which lost 11 bases and 0 bases, there was a span of 16 bases. DNA for the CDR3: TGTGCCTCATCAGGGGCCCTAATGAACACTGAAGCTTTCTTT. Translation gives CASSGALMNTEAFF.

The chain is built from TRBV6-5 and TRBJ2-7; D is perhaps TRBD1 (6 bases). The CDR3 spans 13 residues. Germline lookup yields CDR1 MNHEY and CDR2 SVGAGI. V was pared by 7 bases and J by 4 bases, with 14 bases between. The chain's CDR3 is CASKSGDEYEQYF. The CDR3 region has the DNA TGTGCCAGCAAGTCAGGGGACGAATACGAGCAGTACTTC.

This rearrangement joins TRBV6-5 to TRBJ2-1, with 9 bases identical to TRBD2. Germline lookup yields CDR1 MNHEY and CDR2 SVGAGI. The CDR3 has 15 residues. With V trimmed by 2 bases and J by 6 bases, 5 bases remained unmatched. Here the CDR3 reads CASSYGLAGSNEQFF. The CDR3 nucleotides are TGTGCCAGCAGTTACGGGCTAGCGGGATCCAATGAGCAGTTCTTC.

This clone was counted a single time. The rearrangement links TRBV28 to TRBJ1-5; unclear D gene. The CDR3 length is 14 residues. V lost 1 base and J lost 5, with 9 bases in between. CDR1 MDHEN and CDR2 SYDVKM come from the germline V gene. The CDR3 is CASSLSPPDQPQHF. In DNA form, the CDR3 reads TGTGCCAGCAGTTTATCCCCCCCGGATCAGCCCCAGCATTTT.

The rearrangement uses TRBV12-5 and TRBJ2-7, with a possible D match to TRBD2 (6 bases). CDR1 is LGHNT, CDR2 FRNRAP, per germline. The germline V and J ends were trimmed by 5 bases and 6 bases, with 14 bases remaining between them. The CDR3 loop spans 13 amino acids. CDR3 in amino acids: CASGTGLRFEQYF. The CDR3 DNA reads as TGTGCTAGTGGTACGGGACTTCGGTTCGAGCAGTACTTC.

This clone has just a few counts. The chain uses TRBV10-1 and TRBJ2-2, with D unclear. The V end lost 11 bases, the J end lost 0 bases, and 10 bases lay between the germline ends. In germline, CDR1 is WNHNN, CDR2 SYGVQD (reference sequence). CDR3 length: 13 amino acids. CDR3 sequence (DNA): TGCGCCTCCTCAGGACCGAACACCGGGGAGCTGTTTTTT. Amino acids: CASSGPNTGELFF.

The chain uses TRBV7-9 and TRBJ1-5, with no clear D. The CDR3 length is 15 residues. Germline V gene data show CDR1 as SEHNR and CDR2 as FQNEAQ (reference sequence). Between the trimmed V and J ends, which lost 6 bases and 5 bases, there was a span of 17 bases. CDR3 bases: TGTGCCAGCAGTTCCACAGTGGGAGGAGATCAGCCCCAGCATTTT. This sequence encodes CASSSTVGGDQPQHF.

The chain couples TRBV7-2 to TRBJ2-5; D is possibly TRBD1 (6 bases). V was shortened by 0 bases and J by 5 bases, with 10 bases between the two germline ends. Per germline, CDR1 SGHTA and CDR2 FQGNSA. The CDR3 loop spans 14 amino acids. CDR3 region: CASSLAQGRETQYF. The CDR3 nucleotides read TGTGCCAGCAGCTTAGCGCAGGGGCGGGAGACCCAGTACTTC.

This clone was seen more than once but under ten times. The J gene is TRBJ2-3, the V gene TRBV27, with D perhaps matching TRBD1 (5 bases). The CDR3 is 14 amino acids. The V end was cut by 6 bases, the J end by 2 bases, with 12 bases between. The germline V gene encodes CDR1 MNHEY and CDR2 SMNVEV (reference sequence). The CDR3 region has the DNA TGTGCCAGCAGCCAGGGCTTTAACACAGATACGCAGTATTTT. Its protein is CASSQGFNTDTQYF.

This clone was recorded only once. The CDR3 spells CASSLQGDGNTIYF. CDR3 sequence (DNA): TGTGCCAGCAGCCTCCAGGGGGATGGAAACACCATATATTTT. The V gene is TRBV7-6, the J gene TRBJ1-3, with TRBD1 identical over 7 bases. CDR1 SGHVS and CDR2 FNYEAQ come from the germline V gene. The J segment lost 3 bases and the V segment lost 5 bases, leaving 4 bases of the junction unmatched. This CDR3 contains 14 residues.

For the CDR3, the DNA is TGTGCCAGCAGCTTAGCGGGGGGCTTAAACACCGGGGAGCTGTTTTTT. It is translated as CASSLAGGLNTGELFF. The chain recombines TRBV5-4 with TRBJ2-2, with 9 bases identical to TRBD2. The V segment lost 2 bases and the J segment 2 bases; nucleotides outside the gene matches: 4. There are 16 residues in the CDR3. Germline CDR1 SGHNT, CDR2 YYREEE (reference sequence).

In DNA, the CDR3 is TGTGCCTGGGCAGGGCTAGGGGAAAAACTGTTTTTT. Translated, it gives CAWAGLGEKLFF. V usage is TRBV30 and J usage is TRBJ1-4; D is possibly TRBD1 (5 bases). The germline CDR1 and CDR2 sequences are GTSNPN and SVGIG (reference sequence). V shed 5 bases and J shed 8 bases, with 12 bases lying between them. CDR3 size: 12 residues.

The DNA for the CDR3 is TGTGCCAGCAGTGCCCTCGCAGGGACCCACGGGGAGCTGTTTTTT. This gives the protein CASSALAGTHGELFF. The chain couples TRBV27 to TRBJ2-2; D possibly matches TRBD1 or TRBD2 (5 bases each). Germline V gene sequence: CDR1 MNHEY, CDR2 SMNVEV (reference sequence). The CDR3 totals 15 residues. V gave up 5 bases and J gave up 7 bases, with 17 bases separating them.

The rearrangement links TRBV29-1 to TRBJ1-2; D is undetermined. V dropped 4 bases and J dropped 2 bases, with 8 bases sitting between them. The CDR3 totals 12 residues. Per germline, CDR1 SQVTM and CDR2 ANQGSEA. The CDR3 coding sequence is TGCAGCGTTGTAGACCAGAACTATGGCTACACCTTC. Translation gives CSVVDQNYGYTF.

The rearrangement links TRBV7-2 to TRBJ1-2; 8 bases line up with TRBD1. Germline CDR1 reads SGHTA; CDR2 reads FQGNSA. The V segment lost 1 base and the J segment 3 bases; nucleotides outside the gene matches: 13. The CDR3 is made up of 18 amino acids. In DNA form, the CDR3 reads TGTGCCAGCAGCTTAGTATCGTCAGGGGGCACGAGTGACTATGGCTACACCTTC. Its protein product is CASSLVSSGGTSDYGYTF.

This clone was recorded only once. The chain carries TRBV7-5 and TRBJ1-1; the table's D gene call, TRBD1, was not cross checked with the DNA. TRBV7-5 is shown as a pseudogene. The CDR3 has 15 amino acids. DNA of the CDR3: TGTGCCAGAAGCTGGAAAACAGGGGTCGGCACTGAAGCTTTCTTT. This gives the protein CARSWKTGVGTEAFF.

Only one count was recorded for this clone. The chain uses TRBV10-3 and TRBJ2-7; 8 nucleotides line up with TRBD2. This CDR3 is built from 13 residues. Germline-derived CDR1 and CDR2 are ENHRY and SYGVKD. V dropped 10 bases and J dropped 2; count of bases not matched to a gene: 7. CDR3 nucleotide sequence: TGTGCCACCACGTTAGCGGGAACCTACGAGCAGTACTTC. Translating it yields CATTLAGTYEQYF.

This chain links TRBV30 with TRBJ1-1; no clear D. V dropped 0 bases and J dropped 11 bases, with 13 bases sitting between them. The CDR3 sequence is 12 residues long. Germline CDR1 and CDR2: GTSNPN and SVGIG (reference sequence). The chain's CDR3 is CAWSVTGDKAFF. As DNA, the CDR3 is TGTGCCTGGAGTGTAACCGGGGATAAGGCTTTCTTT.

The gene calls are TRBV5-5 and TRBJ1-5, with D maybe TRBD1 (6 bases). Germline loops: CDR1 SGHKS, CDR2 YYEKEE (reference sequence). The V end lost 4 bases, the J end lost 8 bases, and 19 bases lay between the germline ends. The CDR3 covers 15 residues. The CDR3 coding sequence is TGTGCCAGCAGCCTGACTCCGGGGGCGATGGAGCCCCAGCATTTT. Translation: CASSLTPGAMEPQHF.

Here the CDR3 reads CASSSAGNQPQHF. The CDR3 DNA follows: TGTGCCAGCAGCTCCGCAGGGAATCAGCCCCAGCATTTT. The chain employs TRBV7-2 and TRBJ1-5; D perhaps matches TRBD1 (5 bases). Between the trimmed V and J ends, which lost 4 bases and 4 bases, there was a span of 8 bases. In germline, CDR1 is SGHTA, CDR2 FQGNSA. This CDR3 has 13 amino acids.

The rearrangement uses TRBV7-3 and TRBJ2-1, with unresolved D. From germline, CDR1 is SGHTA and CDR2 FQGTGA. There are 11 residues in the CDR3. Deletions cut 5 bases from V and 10 bases from J, with 9 bases between. DNA for the CDR3: TGTGCCAGCAGCGCCGGAAGGGAGCAGTTCTTC. It yields the protein CASSAGREQFF.

In its sample, this clone is medium-sized. This chain links TRBV28 with TRBJ1-2; unclear D gene. CDR1 and CDR2 from the germline V gene are MDHEN and SYDVKM. CDR3 length: 12 amino acids. Trimming shortened V by 4 bases and J by 7 bases, and 10 bases separated the two germline ends. The CDR3 sequence: CASSSGSSGYTF. The CDR3 DNA reads TGTGCCAGCAGTTCGGGAAGCTCTGGCTACACCTTC.

The J gene is TRBJ1-5, the V gene TRBV28; 8 nucleotides match TRBD1. Looked up from germline, CDR1 is MDHEN and CDR2 is SYDVKM. There are 15 residues in the CDR3. The V and J ends lost 5 bases and 5 bases, in that order; junction bases with no gene match: 8. Written as DNA, the CDR3 is TGTGCCAGCAGTCCCCAGGGGGCTAATTATCAGCCCCAGCATTTT. Residues: CASSPQGANYQPQHF.